This T cell receptor beta chain emerged from a study of blood T cell repertoires in COVID-19. For the study at large: COVID-19 samples collected from the United States, Italy and Spain covered acute and convalescent phases. The cDNA or gDNA used as material had been derived from T cells, B-cell-depleted T cells, or PBMCs.

In the authors' workflow: Reference gene primer amplification in the assay estimated nucleated cell counts. Generated by immunoSEQ multiplex PCR, the TCRdb table keeps only in-frame clones and is missing some. The V and J calls and clone size come from that table; D and trimming were worked out from the DNA. The sample includes 100,000 to 120,000 clones, roughly 82% of them seen just once. This CDR3 is built from 15 residues. V was shortened by 4 bases and J by 5 bases, with 19 bases between the two germline ends. Germline lookup yields CDR1 SGHKS and CDR2 YYEKEE (reference sequence). This TCR came from a woman aged 55 to 70 with acute or convalescent COVID-19. Sequenced material: peripheral blood. The J gene is TRBJ2-7, the V gene TRBV5-5; tentatively, D is TRBD1 (6 bases). CDR3 sequence: CASSDGYRASNEQYF. In DNA, the CDR3 is TGTGCCAGCAGCGACGGATACAGGGCTTCAAACGAGCAGTACTTC. Drawing the rest from reference TRBV5-5 and TRBJ2-7, the complete variable domain is DAGVTQSPTHLIKTRGQQVTLRCSPISGHKSVSWYQQVLGQGPQFIFQYYEKEERGRGNFPDRFSARQFPNYSSELNVNALLLGDSALYLCASSDGYRASNEQYFGPGTRLTVT.